The entry that follows covers one T cell receptor (beta chain) sequence. The sample originates from a study of blood T cell repertoires in COVID-19. Study overall: Sites in the United States, Italy and Spain provided acute and convalescent COVID-19 samples. Nucleic acid was either cDNA or gDNA, and it came from T cells, B-cell-depleted T cells, or PBMCs.

In the original workflow: Quantification of nucleated cells was approximated via reference gene primer amplification. Data came from immunoSEQ multiplex PCR; TCRdb stores just in-frame clones and leaves some out. V and J calls and clone size are copied from that table; D and trimming were computed from the DNA. The sample lists roughly 39,000 clones, about 94% seen once, with around 4% in the top ten. Per the germline V gene, CDR1 is MDHEN and CDR2 is SYDVKM. This CDR3 has 17 residues. With V trimmed by 4 bases and J by 4 bases, 13 bases remained unmatched. Sequencing was done on a sample of peripheral blood. This clonotype was obtained from a human donor with active COVID-19. The donor label of this sample is uncertain. The chain combines TRBV28 with TRBJ1-2, with 9 bases fitting TRBD1. CDR3 sequence reads: CASSYGGDGTGRYGYTF. In DNA, the CDR3 is TGTGCCAGCAGTTACGGTGGGGACGGGACAGGGCGCTATGGCTACACCTTC.